These 29 T cell receptor beta chains share one sample of origin, sequenced in a study of cytomegalovirus exposure and HLA in healthy donors. The PCR used 60 Vbeta and 13 Jbeta primers. Clones were sequenced by immunoSEQ multiplex PCR, and TCRdb holds only the in-frame ones, with some missing. Here the sample spans 100,000 to 150,000 clones, roughly 76% being singletons. Sequencing was done on a sample of PBMCs. The source of these receptors is a man aged 30 to 39 in good health and CMV-seronegative.

In this sample, this clone turned up once. The rearrangement uses TRBV7-7 and TRBJ2-5, with 7 bases fitting TRBD1. The length of the CDR3 is 14 residues. The ends lost 4 bases at V and 4 bases at J; junction bases unmatched: 6. The germline CDR1 and CDR2 sequences are SSHAT and FNYEAQ (reference sequence). This CDR3 reads CASSSMTGPETQYF. CDR3 sequence (DNA): TGTGCCAGCAGCTCTATGACAGGGCCAGAGACCCAGTACTTC.

The genes are TRBV7-9 and TRBJ2-1, with TRBD1 matching over 7 bases. CDR3 size: 16 residues. Germline V CDR1 and CDR2: SEHNR, FQNEAQ (reference sequence). V lost 5 bases, J lost 0 bases, and 7 bases stayed unmatched. The CDR3 nucleotides are TGTGCCAGCAGCCCCCGGGACAGAGGCTCCTACAATGAGCAGTTCTTC. Translation: CASSPRDRGSYNEQFF.

This clone turned up a few times. The chain combines TRBV6-1 with TRBJ2-1; D is possibly TRBD2 (7 bases). Germline V lookup: CDR1 MNHNS, CDR2 SASEGT. Trimming took 0 bases from V and 5 from J, leaving 8 bases between them. CDR3 length: 14 amino acids. In DNA, the CDR3 is TGTGCCAGCAGTGAAGCGGGGGGGCACAATGAGCAGTTCTTC. This encodes CASSEAGGHNEQFF.

This clone was counted only a few times. This chain uses TRBV7-8 with TRBJ2-7; D not resolved. The ends were cut back, 0 bases at V and 0 bases at J, with 9 bases in the middle. Germline loops: CDR1 SGHVS, CDR2 FQNEAQ. The CDR3 contains 15 residues. In DNA, the CDR3 is TGTGCCAGCAGCTTAGCGCCGCAGGCCTCCTACGAGCAGTACTTC. It encodes CASSLAPQASYEQYF. Supplemented by reference TRBV7-8 and TRBJ2-7, the full variable domain reads GAGVSQSPRYKVAKRGQDVALRCDPISGHVSLFWYQQALGQGPEFLTYFQNEAQLDKSGLPSDRFFAERPEGSVSTLKIQRTQQEDSAVYLCASSLAPQASYEQYFGPGTRLTVT.

This chain uses TRBV6-4 with TRBJ2-6, with a tentative D call TRBD1 (6 bases). This CDR3 has 19 amino acids. The germline gives CDR1 MRHNA, CDR2 SNTAGT. Trimming removed 6 bases at V and 0 bases at J, with 21 bases between. CDR3 DNA sequence: TGTGCCAGCAGGGTCAACAGGGATCCCCCTATCTCTGGGGCCAACGTCCTGACTTTC. As protein: CASRVNRDPPISGANVLTF.

J is TRBJ1-2 and V is TRBV28; D perhaps matches TRBD1 (6 bases). CDR1 is MDHEN, CDR2 SYDVKM, per germline. The length of the CDR3 is 14 residues. V lost 0 bases, J lost 2 bases, and 7 bases lay in between. The CDR3 coding sequence is TGTGCCAGCAGTTTATGGGGGGCAAACTATGGCTACACCTTC. It is translated as CASSLWGANYGYTF.

This clone has only a few counts. The V gene is TRBV6-5, the J gene TRBJ1-6; 10 nucleotides match TRBD1. The V gene end was trimmed by 6 bases and the J gene end by 10 bases; junction bases not matched to a gene: 9. The CDR3 covers 15 residues. The germline gives CDR1 MNHEY, CDR2 SVGAGI. The CDR3 is CASRRADRGKSPLHF. As DNA, the CDR3 is TGTGCCAGCAGGCGCGCGGACAGGGGGAAATCACCCCTCCACTTT.

V gene TRBV9 combines with J gene TRBJ1-1; 8 bases are a match to TRBD1. The CDR3 loop spans 12 amino acids. Germline CDR1 reads SGDLS; CDR2 reads YYNGEE. Trimming at V came to 2 bases and at J to 7 bases, leaving 1 base not matched to a gene. CDR3 nucleotides: TGTGCCAGCAGCGTCGACAGGGGTGAAGCTTTCTTT. The encoded protein is CASSVDRGEAFF.

The chain recombines TRBV7-9 with TRBJ2-7; 8 positions agree with TRBD1. J gave up 0 bases and V 3 bases, and 1 base lay outside the gene matches. Germline V lookup: CDR1 SEHNR, CDR2 FQNEAQ (reference sequence). The CDR3 contains 14 residues. This CDR3 is CASSLGTGSYEQYF. The DNA of the CDR3 is TGTGCCAGCAGCTTGGGGACAGGCTCCTACGAGCAGTACTTC.

Notes on this clone: The junction departs from germline at one end; a sequencing error may be responsible. This chain connects TRBV2 to TRBJ2-4; maybe TRBD1 (5 bases). This CDR3 is 15 amino acids long. Germline V gene data show CDR1 as SNHLY and CDR2 as FYNNEI. CDR3 protein: CASSEAWQGKNSQYF. In DNA, the CDR3 is TGTGCCAGCAGTGAAGCTTGGCAGGGAAAGAACAGTCAGTACTTC.

This clone has more than one count but fewer than ten. The V gene is TRBV4-2, the J gene TRBJ2-1; 8 bases agree with TRBD1. The CDR3 runs to 15 residues. Trimming took 0 bases from V and 4 from J; bases not matched to a gene: 2. The germline gives CDR1 LGHNA, CDR2 YNFKEQ. CDR3 bases: TGTGCCAGCAGCCAAGAGACAGGGGATTACAATGAGCAGTTCTTC. Translation gives CASSQETGDYNEQFF.

This clone was observed a few times. V usage is TRBV9 and J usage is TRBJ2-5; 7 positions agree with TRBD1. After removal of 4 bases from V and 4 bases from J, the junction contained 4 bases not matched to a gene. The CDR3 contains 13 residues. Germline CDR1 SGDLS, CDR2 YYNGEE. This CDR3 reads CASSSRQGETQYF. DNA of the CDR3: TGTGCCAGCAGCAGCCGACAGGGAGAGACCCAGTACTTC.

J is TRBJ2-4 and V is TRBV10-1, with 15 bases matching TRBD2. There are 21 residues in the CDR3. The germline V gene has CDR1 WNHNN and CDR2 SYGVQD (reference sequence). V dropped 6 bases and J dropped 0; count of bases not matched to a gene: 15. The CDR3 sequence: CASSHIANRTSGGVAKNIQYF. The CDR3 DNA is TGCGCCAGCAGCCACATAGCCAATCGGACTAGCGGGGGGGTAGCCAAAAACATTCAGTACTTC.

The chain uses TRBV30 and TRBJ1-6; D not certain. This CDR3 has 13 residues. The germline CDR1 and CDR2 sequences are GTSNPN and SVGIG (reference sequence). The V gene lost 1 base and the J gene lost 16 bases, with 17 bases spanning the gap. For the CDR3, the DNA is TGTGCCTGGAGTGAGGCGGGAGCCCGAATGCTCCACTTT. It yields the protein CAWSEAGARMLHF.

The gene calls are TRBV2 and TRBJ2-5; 7 positions agree with TRBD2. This CDR3 has 14 residues. The germline gives CDR1 SNHLY, CDR2 FYNNEI. The V segment lost 4 bases and the J segment 5 bases; nucleotides outside the gene matches: 7. CDR3 loop: CASSAGLPGETQYF. CDR3 nucleotide sequence: TGTGCCAGCAGTGCGGGACTACCGGGGGAGACCCAGTACTTC. The variable domain in full, completed from reference TRBV2 and TRBJ2-5, reads EPEVTQTPSHQVTQMGQEVILRCVPISNHLYFYWYRQILGQKVEFLVSFYNNEISEKSEIFDDQFSVERPDGSNFTLKIRSTKLEDSAMYFCASSAGLPGETQYFGPGTRLLVL.

The chain couples TRBV4-3 to TRBJ1-2; the D gene is possibly TRBD1 (5 bases). This CDR3 has 17 residues. V was shortened by 1 base and J by 0 bases, with 15 bases between the two germline ends. Germline V gene data show CDR1 as LGHNA and CDR2 as YSLEER. As DNA, the CDR3 is TGCGCCAGCAGCCAAGTCGGGGCGCGGGACGCTAACTATGGCTACACCTTC. Amino acids: CASSQVGARDANYGYTF.

This clone was seen only a few times. The gene calls are TRBV6-1 and TRBJ2-3, with 9 bases aligning to TRBD1. The V and J ends lost 4 bases and 11 bases, in that order; junction bases with no gene match: 4. CDR3 size: 12 residues. Germline CDR1 and CDR2: MNHNS and SASEGT. The CDR3 region has the DNA TGTGCCAGCAGTGCTACAGGGGGCAAGCAGTATTTT. It translates to CASSATGGKQYF.

V usage is TRBV27 and J usage is TRBJ2-7, with D maybe TRBD1 (6 bases). The ends were cut back, 3 bases at V and 4 bases at J, with 19 bases in the middle. The CDR3 is 16 amino acids. The germline V gene has CDR1 MNHEY and CDR2 SMNVEV (reference sequence). The CDR3 is CASSFYLGQGMYEQYF. CDR3 bases: TGTGCCAGCAGTTTCTATTTGGGTCAGGGGATGTACGAGCAGTACTTC.

V is TRBV19 and J is TRBJ1-6; 10 nucleotides line up with TRBD1. Germline V CDR1 and CDR2: LNHDA, SQIVND (reference sequence). There are 17 residues in the CDR3. V was clipped by 2 bases and J by 8 bases; unmatched bases: 9. The CDR3 DNA reads TGTGCCAGTAGTATACACCGGGACAGGGGTAGTGATTCACCCCTCCACTTT. Translation: CASSIHRDRGSDSPLHF.

To note about this clone: Its ends do not fully match the called genes, so a read error is possible. The CDR3 spells CASSLGTSGAAVQETQYF. In DNA, the CDR3 is TGTGCCAGCAGTTTAGGGACTAGCGGGGCTGCGGTACAAGAGACCCAGTACTTC. The chain couples TRBV7-9 to TRBJ2-5; 13 bases match TRBD2. CDR1 and CDR2 from the germline V gene are SEHNR and FQNEAQ (reference sequence). The CDR3 has 18 residues.

V and J are TRBV6-4 and TRBJ2-3, with a tentative D call TRBD2 (7 bases). CDR3 size: 15 residues. Trimming took off 0 bases at V and 6 bases at J, with 13 bases between the two ends. Germline V lookup: CDR1 MRHNA, CDR2 SNTAGT. The CDR3 sequence: CASSDSGGGPDTQYF. The CDR3, as DNA: TGTGCCAGCAGTGACTCTGGGGGGGGGCCTGATACGCAGTATTTT.

This chain uses TRBV19 with TRBJ1-2; D is perhaps TRBD1 (6 bases). The CDR3 is 14 residues long. Per germline, CDR1 LNHDA and CDR2 SQIVND (reference sequence). V lost 9 bases to trimming and J lost 2 bases, with 16 bases between them. The CDR3: CASTQGSYNYGYTF. The CDR3 coding sequence is TGTGCCAGCACTCAGGGGTCTTACAACTATGGCTACACCTTC. The entire variable domain, with the rest obtained from reference TRBV19 and TRBJ1-2, is as follows: DGGITQSPKYLFRKEGQNVTLSCEQNLNHDAMYWYRQDPGQGLRLIYYSQIVNDFQKGDIAEGYSVSREKKESFPLTVTSAQKNPTAFYLCASTQGSYNYGYTFGSGTRLTVV.

The gene calls are TRBV29-1 and TRBJ1-2; 9 nucleotides match TRBD1. The V segment lost 0 bases and the J segment 0 bases; nucleotides outside the gene matches: 14. There are 19 residues in the CDR3. Germline-derived CDR1 and CDR2 are SQVTM and ANQGSEA. CDR3 nucleotide sequence: TGCAGCGTTGAAGAGAAATTCTCACAGGGGGCCCTTTCTAACTATGGCTACACCTTC. Its translation is CSVEEKFSQGALSNYGYTF.

The chain's CDR3 is CASSSLRGRDSPLHF. The CDR3 DNA reads TGTGCCAGCAGCTCCTTAAGGGGCCGCGATTCACCCCTCCACTTT. The rearrangement links TRBV11-2 to TRBJ1-6, with D perhaps matching TRBD1 (5 bases). The CDR3 loop spans 15 amino acids. Trimming removed 4 bases from V and 8 bases from J, with 15 bases in between. CDR1 is SGHAT, CDR2 FQNNGV, per germline. Full variable domain (rest looked up from reference TRBV11-2 and TRBJ1-6): EAGVAQSPRYKIIEKRQSVAFWCNPISGHATLYWYQQILGQGPKLLIQFQNNGVVDDSQLPKDRFSAERLKGVDSTLKIQPAKLEDSAVYLCASSSLRGRDSPLHFGNGTRLTVT.

The V and J genes are TRBV7-9 and TRBJ2-7; D unresolved. Trimming removed 2 bases at V and 12 bases at J, with 23 bases between. From germline, CDR1 is SEHNR and CDR2 FQNEAQ (reference sequence). CDR3 length: 15 residues. The CDR3 loop reads CASSLSGGPTRISYF. The CDR3 DNA reads as TGTGCCAGCAGCTTATCTGGCGGTCCAACAAGAATTTCGTACTTC.

V usage is TRBV10-3 and J usage is TRBJ2-3, with 8 nucleotides matching TRBD2. The CDR3 extends over 15 amino acids. The germline gives CDR1 ENHRY, CDR2 SYGVKD. V lost 9 bases and J lost 2; bases outside the gene matches: 10. This CDR3 reads CAITAGDPPTDTQYF. In nucleotides, the CDR3 is TGTGCCATTACAGCGGGGGACCCTCCCACAGATACGCAGTATTTT.

The chain carries TRBV6-1 and TRBJ1-6, with 7 bases fitting TRBD1. Per germline, CDR1 MNHNS and CDR2 SASEGT. The CDR3 consists of 15 residues. V lost 7 bases, J lost 6 bases, and 9 bases stayed unmatched. DNA for the CDR3: TGTGCCAGCACTCCAAGGGACAGATCTAATTCACCCCTCCACTTT. This gives the protein CASTPRDRSNSPLHF.

This clone was picked up a small number of times. J is TRBJ2-7 and V is TRBV14, with D perhaps matching TRBD2 (5 bases). Per germline, CDR1 SGHDN and CDR2 FVKESK. This CDR3 has 12 amino acids. The V and J ends lost 8 bases and 3 bases respectively, with 11 bases between them. CDR3 residues: CASRGVGYEQYF. In DNA, the CDR3 is TGTGCCAGCCGGGGTGTGGGCTACGAGCAGTACTTC.

The J gene is TRBJ2-7, the V gene TRBV7-9, with D possibly being TRBD2 (5 bases). With 2 bases removed from V and 5 bases from J, the gap between germline ends came to 7 bases. Looked up from germline, CDR1 is SEHNR and CDR2 is FQNEAQ (reference sequence). This CDR3 is 12 amino acids long. The CDR3 sequence: CASSLTGNEQYF. The DNA of the CDR3 is TGTGCCAGCAGCTTAACGGGGAACGAGCAGTACTTC.